What follows are 12 T cell receptor beta chains derived from one specimen sequenced in a study of cytomegalovirus exposure and HLA in healthy donors. Vbeta (60) and Jbeta (13) primers were used in the PCR. TCRdb keeps only in-frame clones here, not all; method: immunoSEQ multiplex PCR. This table has about 100,000 clones, around 79% appearing once. The specimen was PBMCs. All receptors come from a female donor in good health and CMV-seropositive.

V usage is TRBV25-1 and J usage is TRBJ2-5, with TRBD1 as a possible D gene (6 bases). Germline-derived CDR1 and CDR2 are MGHDK and SYGVNS. This CDR3 contains 13 residues. Deletions cut 6 bases from V and 2 bases from J, with 10 bases between. CDR3 protein: CASSLQGQETQYF. As DNA, the CDR3 is TGTGCCAGCAGCCTCCAGGGGCAAGAGACCCAGTACTTC. The full variable domain, its missing parts supplied by reference TRBV25-1 and TRBJ2-5, is EADIYQTPRYLVIGTGKKITLECSQTMGHDKMYWYQQDPGMELHLIHYSYGVNSTEKGDLSSESTVSRIRTEHFPLTLESARPSHTSQYLCASSLQGQETQYFGPGTRLLVL.

This clone was seen a few times. The chain employs TRBV10-3 and TRBJ1-2; 7 bases line up with TRBD1. From germline, CDR1 is ENHRY and CDR2 SYGVKD. The CDR3 has 15 residues. Trimming removed 0 bases from V and 5 bases from J; junction bases left unmatched: 6. CDR3 amino acids: CAISESLTGRYGYTF. The CDR3 DNA reads TGTGCCATCAGTGAGTCCCTGACAGGGCGGTATGGCTACACCTTC.

The V and J genes are TRBV2 and TRBJ1-5, with D tentatively TRBD1 (6 bases). The germline gives CDR1 SNHLY, CDR2 FYNNEI. The CDR3 extends over 15 amino acids. V lost 2 bases to trimming and J lost 3 bases, with 11 bases between them. CDR3 region: CASSEFNRDNQPQHF. For the CDR3, the DNA is TGTGCCAGCAGTGAATTTAACAGGGACAATCAGCCCCAGCATTTT.

The chain combines TRBV9 with TRBJ2-3; D not resolved. The CDR3 has 14 residues. Germline V lookup: CDR1 SGDLS, CDR2 YYNGEE. V was pared by 0 bases and J by 1 base, with 6 bases between. DNA of the CDR3: TGTGCCAGCAGCGTAGGGCAGGGCACAGATACGCAGTATTTT. This translates into CASSVGQGTDTQYF.

The gene calls are TRBV21-1 and TRBJ2-7; the D call of TRBD2 is as the table states it, not checked on the DNA. TRBV21-1 is a listed pseudogene. The CDR3 loop spans 18 amino acids. CDR3 residues: CASSKERKKVRFNHEQYF. The CDR3 bases are TGTGCCAGCAGCAAAGAGAGGAAGAAGGTCCGGTTCAATCACGAGCAGTACTTC.

This clone turned up a few times. The chain recombines TRBV19 with TRBJ2-5; D unclear. Germline CDR1 reads LNHDA; CDR2 reads SQIVND (reference sequence). V lost 4 bases, J lost 2 bases, and 2 bases lay in between. The CDR3 consists of 11 residues. The CDR3 loop is CASSTQETQYF. The DNA of the CDR3 is TGTGCCAGTAGTACTCAAGAGACCCAGTACTTC.

V is TRBV7-2 and J is TRBJ2-2, with D maybe TRBD2 (6 bases). CDR3 length: 16 residues. Germline values: CDR1 SGHTA, CDR2 FQGNSA. V was trimmed by 7 bases and J by 7 bases, leaving 22 bases between them. In DNA, the CDR3 is TGTGCCAGCACTCGTTTAACTGTGGGGACTGACGGGGAGCTGTTTTTT. Translation: CASTRLTVGTDGELFF.

This clone has more than one count but fewer than ten. The chain employs TRBV6-5 and TRBJ2-2, with D possibly TRBD2 on 5 matching bases. V shed 8 bases and J shed 7 bases, with 20 bases lying between them. In germline, CDR1 is MNHEY, CDR2 SVGAGI. This CDR3 region has 15 residues. For the CDR3, the DNA is TGTGCCAGCTCCCCATTGGACTCCCTGGGCGGGGAGCTGTTTTTT. As protein: CASSPLDSLGGELFF.

The DNA of the CDR3 is TGTGCCAGTAACAGGGGAGGCTACGAGCAGTACTTC. Translated: CASNRGGYEQYF. The rearrangement joins TRBV25-1 to TRBJ2-7; possible D gene TRBD1, 7 bases. Germline CDR1 and CDR2: MGHDK and SYGVNS. The CDR3 is made up of 12 amino acids. The V and J ends lost 9 bases and 3 bases respectively, with 12 bases between them.

This clone was observed once. The chain is built from TRBV11-3 and TRBJ2-1, with TRBD2 identical over 12 bases. The germline CDR1 and CDR2 sequences are SGHNT and YENEEA. V gave up 5 bases and J gave up 7 bases; unmatched junction bases: 6. CDR3 length: 15 amino acids. CDR3 bases: TGTGCCAGCAGCCCCCGACTAGCGGGGGAGAATGAGCAGTTCTTC. Translated, it gives CASSPRLAGENEQFF.

The gene calls are TRBV28 and TRBJ2-7, with 9 bases aligning to TRBD2. The CDR3 extends over 15 amino acids. Germline CDR1 MDHEN, CDR2 SYDVKM. The junction had 6 bases not matched to a gene; V was cut back by 4 bases and J by 2 bases. CDR3 DNA: TGTGCCAGCAGTTCTAGCGGGGCATACACCTACGAGCAGTACTTC. This codes for CASSSSGAYTYEQYF.

This clone was seen a handful of times. This chain joins TRBV29-1 and TRBJ2-1; 7 bases agree with TRBD1. This CDR3 has 14 residues. Germline V gene data show CDR1 as SQVTM and CDR2 as ANQGSEA. J was trimmed by 0 bases and V by 4 bases; bases with no gene match: 3. The CDR3 loop reads CSVGQGNSYNEQFF. The CDR3 region has the DNA TGCAGCGTTGGACAGGGAAACTCCTACAATGAGCAGTTCTTC.